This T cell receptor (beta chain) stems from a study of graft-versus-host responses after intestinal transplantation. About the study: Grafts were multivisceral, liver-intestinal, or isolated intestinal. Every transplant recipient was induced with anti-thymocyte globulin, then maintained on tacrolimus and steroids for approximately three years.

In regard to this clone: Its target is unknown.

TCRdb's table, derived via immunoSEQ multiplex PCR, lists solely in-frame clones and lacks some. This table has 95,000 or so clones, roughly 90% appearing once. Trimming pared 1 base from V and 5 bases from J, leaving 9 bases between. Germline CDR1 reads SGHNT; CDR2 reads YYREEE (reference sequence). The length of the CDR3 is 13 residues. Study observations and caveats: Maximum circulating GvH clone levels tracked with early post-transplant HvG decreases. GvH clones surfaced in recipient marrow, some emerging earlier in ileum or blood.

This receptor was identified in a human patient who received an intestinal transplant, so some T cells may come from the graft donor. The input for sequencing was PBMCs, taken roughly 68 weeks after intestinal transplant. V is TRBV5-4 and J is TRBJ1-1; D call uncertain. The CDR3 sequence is CASSLQGYTEAFF. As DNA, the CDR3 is TGTGCCAGCAGCTTGCAAGGATATACTGAAGCTTTCTTT.